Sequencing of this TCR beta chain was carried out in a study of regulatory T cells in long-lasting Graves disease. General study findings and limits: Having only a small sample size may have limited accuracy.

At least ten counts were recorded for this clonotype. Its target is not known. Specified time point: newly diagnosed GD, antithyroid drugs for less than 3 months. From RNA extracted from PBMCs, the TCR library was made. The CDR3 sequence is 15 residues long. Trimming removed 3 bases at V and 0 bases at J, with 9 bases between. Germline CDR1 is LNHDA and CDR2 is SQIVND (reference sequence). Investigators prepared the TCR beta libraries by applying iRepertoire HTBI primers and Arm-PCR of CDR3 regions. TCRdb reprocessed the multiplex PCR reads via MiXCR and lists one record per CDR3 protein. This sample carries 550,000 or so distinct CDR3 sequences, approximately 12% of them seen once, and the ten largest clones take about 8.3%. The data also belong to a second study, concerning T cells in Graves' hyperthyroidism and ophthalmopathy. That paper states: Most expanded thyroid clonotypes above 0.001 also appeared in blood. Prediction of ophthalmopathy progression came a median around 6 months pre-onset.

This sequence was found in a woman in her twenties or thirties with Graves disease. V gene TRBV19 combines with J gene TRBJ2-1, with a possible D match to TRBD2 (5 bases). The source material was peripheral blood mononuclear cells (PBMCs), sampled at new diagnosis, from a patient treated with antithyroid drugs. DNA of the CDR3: TGTGCCAGTAGTATCATGGCGGGCTCCTACAATGAGCAGTTCTTC. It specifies CASSIMAGSYNEQFF.